The present T cell receptor beta chain was sequenced within a study of identical twins (TCRdb year 2016). In terms of the full investigation: To test whether fetal clonotypes persist, this study deep-sequenced TCR alpha and beta repertoires from monozygotic twins, from unrelated adults of various ages, and from cord blood. To rule out contamination, replicate twin experiments were performed at different times with different library preparation protocols. Findings and caveats that apply to the study as a whole: Invariant T cells such as MAIT and iNKT could partly confound zero-insertion analyses, though diverse VJ usage argued against this for most clonotypes. Because the same donors could not be followed over many years, the conclusions depended on cross-sectional statistical analysis. Out-of-frame TCR alpha sharing in monozygotic twins was systematically underestimated by recombination models, whereas sharing between unrelated individuals was in agreement with the recombination models. A weaker excess of twin sharing was found in beta out-of-frame sequences because the signal-to-noise ratio was lowered by fewer shared sequences. Abundant cord blood beta clonotypes carried fewer insertions; young adult naive repertoires showed a weaker similar trend, while memory repertoires showed none. Out-of-frame TCR alpha sequences shared between twins showed an excess of low generation-probability sequences compared with coincidental sharing between unrelated individuals.

CDR1 and CDR2, per the germline V gene (reference sequence), are LGHDT and YNNKEL. The CDR3 runs 10 amino acids, cysteine and phenylalanine included. The CDR3 DNA has 30 bases and is translated from base 1. Cut back by 5 bases and 11 bases, the V and J ends lie 7 bases apart. This clonotype turned up a few times. The clone's antigen remains unknown. Qualities for individual bases were not recorded, and no much larger clone is one base off. The receptor library was made with 5' RACE. These reads were obtained on an Illumina HiSeq 2000. Template switching added a universal primer binding site, and the final cDNA carried a unique molecular identifier that allowed TCR cDNA molecules to be counted accurately. Specific primers in the conserved constant-segment region were used to synthesize first-strand cDNA for TCR alpha and beta chains. To control for contamination, every cDNA library was double barcoded, receiving both a SMART-Mk sample barcode and Illumina barcodes. Two successive PCR steps introduced TruSeq adapter sequences along with Illumina sample barcodes. The Illumina HiSeq platform was used with custom primers to sequence TCR alpha and beta cDNA libraries. Under the source paper's analysis protocol: Unique molecular identifiers were extracted from raw reads with MiGEC, and CDR3 positions were determined with MiXCR. For each individual, recombination models were inferred using an EM algorithm with the repgenHMM and IGoR tools. The tcR package in R was used for shared clonotype analysis, with sharing normalized by the product of cloneset sizes. Out-of-frame nonproductive sequences were analyzed to study raw recombination free of thymic and clonal selection effects. TCRdb's own reprocessing of the public reads used fastp at Q25 and MiXCR and kept productive beta chains. Rows are combined by CDR3 protein, so each entry shows the most common genes and DNA. The V and J calls and clone size come from TCRdb's table, not from the authors' own analysis. For this sample the table gives a few hundred thousand distinct CDR3 sequences, of which approximately 10% were detected only once. The ten largest clones add up to about 8.1% of the sample.

All donors were healthy Caucasians. Three unrelated non-twin adults were additionally sequenced: a male aged 18 to 30, a male aged 50 to 59 and a female aged 50 to 59. Miltenyi CD45RO+ enrichment and human naive T-cell isolation kits were used to isolate memory (CD45RO+) and naive T cells from PBMC. This sequence uses TRBV3-1 and TRBJ2-1, with the D gene not clear enough to name. Sequencing input: naive T cells sorted from blood. What this sample's cell subset or site label stands for: cells isolated with a human naive T-cell isolation kit. The TCR was taken from a woman aged 45 to 65 in good health. The DNA is as follows: TGTGCCAGCAGCGGGATTCAGCAGTTCTTC. It translates to CASSGIQQFF.